One and the same sample provided the 23 T cell receptor beta chains below, sequenced in a study of blood T cell repertoires in COVID-19. This table comes from immunoSEQ multiplex PCR, and its TCRdb copy is limited to in-frame clones, with some not included. The sample has about 170,000 clones; 70% to 90% are singletons. The specimen sequenced was peripheral blood. The receptor set was obtained from a woman of 80 years or more with COVID-19, enrolled during active disease.

This rearrangement joins TRBV5-1 to TRBJ1-2; D remains ambiguous. The CDR3 sequence is 15 residues long. Per germline, CDR1 SGHRS and CDR2 YFSETQ. With 0 bases removed from V and 4 bases from J, the gap between germline ends came to 13 bases. CDR3 in amino acids: CASSLEGGPVYGYTF. The CDR3 nucleotides are TGCGCCAGCAGCTTGGAAGGAGGTCCCGTCTATGGCTACACCTTC.

The V call is TRBV5-6, the J call TRBJ2-2, with D possibly being TRBD2 (6 bases). The germline V gene has CDR1 SGHDT and CDR2 YYEEEE. This CDR3 region has 15 residues. The V end was cut by 0 bases, the J end by 3 bases, with 9 bases between. In DNA form, the CDR3 reads TGTGCCAGCAGCTTGGTCGGGGGAGACACCGGGGAGCTGTTTTTT. Its protein product is CASSLVGGDTGELFF.

This CDR3 is CASSQEPRGTPLHF. The CDR3 DNA reads TGCGCCAGCAGCCAAGAGCCCAGGGGTACACCCCTCCACTTT. The chain carries TRBV4-1 and TRBJ1-6; a possible D gene is TRBD1 (6 bases). V was shortened by 0 bases and J by 11 bases, with 11 bases between the two germline ends. Looked up from germline, CDR1 is MGHRA and CDR2 is YSYEKL. The CDR3 runs to 14 residues.

This chain links TRBV7-9 with TRBJ1-1, with D perhaps matching TRBD1 (5 bases). The CDR3 is made up of 12 amino acids. Germline V gene sequence: CDR1 SEHNR, CDR2 FQNEAQ (reference sequence). V dropped 10 bases and J dropped 1 base, with 10 bases sitting between them. DNA for the CDR3: TGTGCCACCCACAGGAAGAACACTGAAGCTTTCTTT. This gives the protein CATHRKNTEAFF.

The chain uses TRBV7-9 and TRBJ1-2; a possible D gene is TRBD1 (5 bases). V was clipped by 1 base and J by 9 bases, with 15 bases between them. The CDR3 contains 14 residues. Germline CDR1 and CDR2: SEHNR and FQNEAQ (reference sequence). The CDR3 coding sequence is TGTGCCAGCAGCTTAGACAGTAAAGGGGCAAGCTACACCTTC. Translated: CASSLDSKGASYTF. Full variable domain (rest looked up from reference TRBV7-9 and TRBJ1-2): DTGVSQNPRHKITKRGQNVTFRCDPISEHNRLYWYRQTLGQGPEFLTYFQNEAQLEKSRLLSDRFSAERPKGSFSTLEIQRTEQGDSAMYLCASSLDSKGASYTFGSGTRLTVV.

This clone is a singleton in its sample. The genes are TRBV6-1 and TRBJ1-1; 8 positions agree with TRBD1. Germline-derived CDR1 and CDR2 are MNHNS and SASEGT. Trimming removed 3 bases from V and 5 bases from J; junction bases left unmatched: 8. CDR3 length: 15 amino acids. The CDR3 sequence: CASSDRGTGTTEAFF. CDR3 nucleotides: TGTGCCAGCAGTGACCGAGGGACAGGAACGACTGAAGCTTTCTTT.

This clone occurred a few times. The chain links TRBV1 to TRBJ2-1; TRBD2, the table's D call, was not compared with the DNA. TRBV1 is a recognized pseudogene. The CDR3 consists of 19 residues. DNA of the CDR3: TGCACCAGCAGCCACCCTTACCCCCGGGGGACTAGCGGAGACAATGAGCAGTTCTTC. It codes for CTSSHPYPRGTSGDNEQFF.

This clone was detected only once. The V call is TRBV6-5, the J call TRBJ2-7, with TRBD2 as a possible D gene (5 bases). V was shortened by 0 bases and J by 1 base, with 7 bases between the two germline ends. The germline V gene has CDR1 MNHEY and CDR2 SVGAGI. The CDR3 has 14 amino acids. The CDR3 DNA follows: TGTGCCAGCAGTTACTCGAGGGCTTCCTACGAGCAGTACTTC. It yields the protein CASSYSRASYEQYF.

V gene TRBV5-6 combines with J gene TRBJ2-2; maybe TRBD1 (6 bases). The germline V gene encodes CDR1 SGHDT and CDR2 YYEEEE. Deletions cut 6 bases from V and 6 bases from J, with 12 bases between. There are 13 residues in the CDR3. In nucleotides, the CDR3 is TGTGCCAGCAACCTACAGGGATCCGGGGAGCTGTTTTTT. It is translated as CASNLQGSGELFF.

V and J are TRBV9 and TRBJ2-1; TRBD2 agrees at 8 bases. Germline V gene lookup returns CDR1 SGDLS and CDR2 YYNGEE. The V segment lost 4 bases and the J segment 3 bases; nucleotides outside the gene matches: 9. This CDR3 has 16 residues. CDR3 sequence: CASSSQSGRDYNEQFF. The CDR3 bases are TGTGCCAGCAGCTCCCAAAGCGGGAGAGACTACAATGAGCAGTTCTTC.

This sequence joins TRBV18 and TRBJ1-3, with D perhaps TRBD1 (5 bases). Germline CDR1 is KGHSH and CDR2 is LQKENI. V was shortened by 3 bases and J by 4 bases, with 13 bases between the two germline ends. This CDR3 has 15 amino acids. The CDR3 DNA reads TGTGCCAGCTCACCCCGCGGGGGTACGGGAAACACCATATATTTT. This codes for CASSPRGGTGNTIYF.

The chain couples TRBV5-6 to TRBJ1-2, with 7 nucleotides matching TRBD1. Looked up from germline, CDR1 is SGHDT and CDR2 is YYEEEE. V trimming: 1 base; J trimming: 2 bases; junction bases outside the gene matches: 5. The CDR3 spans 15 residues. CDR3 sequence reads: CASSLYAGGNYGYTF. In DNA form, the CDR3 reads TGTGCCAGCAGCTTGTACGCAGGGGGAAACTATGGCTACACCTTC.

The J gene is TRBJ2-7, the V gene TRBV29-1; TRBD2 matches at 12 bases. V lost 4 bases and J lost 2; bases outside the gene matches: 3. In germline, CDR1 is SQVTM, CDR2 ANQGSEA. This CDR3 region has 14 residues. CDR3 in amino acids: CSVGGLAGPYEQYF. In nucleotides, the CDR3 is TGCAGCGTTGGAGGACTAGCGGGGCCCTACGAGCAGTACTTC.

The chain combines TRBV11-2 with TRBJ1-1, with D perhaps TRBD1 (5 bases). The CDR3 sequence is 13 residues long. Germline CDR1 is SGHAT and CDR2 is FQNNGV. Trimming stripped 2 bases from V and 5 bases from J, with 9 bases between. In DNA, the CDR3 is TGTGCCAGCAGCTTAATTTCAGGGACTGAAGCTTTCTTT. Its translation is CASSLISGTEAFF.

The chain recombines TRBV5-1 with TRBJ1-1; 7 positions match TRBD1. Trimming cost V 0 bases and J 6 bases; bases outside gene matches: 5. Germline assignment: CDR1 SGHRS and CDR2 YFSETQ. This CDR3 spans 14 amino acids. The CDR3 DNA follows: TGCGCCAGCAGCTTGGAGGCAGGGGGTGCTGAAGCTTTCTTT. This gives the protein CASSLEAGGAEAFF.

This rearrangement joins TRBV12-3 or TRBV12-4 to TRBJ1-5, with a tentative D call TRBD1 (5 bases). The CDR3 covers 12 residues. The V gene lost 6 bases and the J gene lost 2 bases, with 5 bases spanning the gap. The CDR3 loop reads CASRQGNQPQHF. The CDR3 DNA reads TGTGCCAGCAGACAGGGCAATCAGCCCCAGCATTTT.

The rearrangement joins TRBV19 to TRBJ1-3, with 10 bases fitting TRBD1. V gave up 3 bases and J gave up 2 bases; unmatched junction bases: 4. The germline CDR1 and CDR2 sequences are LNHDA and SQIVND (reference sequence). The CDR3 sequence is 16 residues long. The CDR3 region is CASSIGTGAAGNTIYF. The CDR3 DNA reads as TGTGCCAGTAGTATCGGGACAGGGGCGGCTGGAAACACCATATATTTT.

The chain has TRBV27 and TRBJ1-3; a weak D match, TRBD1 (5 bases). The CDR3 consists of 13 residues. CDR1 is MNHEY, CDR2 SMNVEV, per germline (reference sequence). The V gene lost 6 bases and the J gene lost 4 bases, with 10 bases spanning the gap. The CDR3, as DNA: TGTGCCAGCAGGCAGGGATCCGGAAACACCATATATTTT. Protein sequence: CASRQGSGNTIYF.

The chain links TRBV20-1 to TRBJ2-7, with unresolved D. The CDR3 covers 11 residues. Trimming pared 1 base from V and 3 bases from J, leaving 4 bases between. CDR1 and CDR2 (germline): DFQATT, SNEGSKA (reference sequence). DNA for the CDR3: TGCAGTGCTAGAGCCAGCTACGAGCAGTACTTC. Translation: CSARASYEQYF.

The chain employs TRBV18 and TRBJ1-1, with TRBD1 as a possible D gene (5 bases). Germline loops: CDR1 KGHSH, CDR2 LQKENI. V was clipped by 4 bases and J by 1 base, with 10 bases between them. This CDR3 contains 14 residues. CDR3 sequence: CASSLGHPNTEAFF. The CDR3 nucleotides read TGTGCCAGCTCACTTGGACACCCGAACACTGAAGCTTTCTTT.

This clone showed up just once. Germline and junction disagree at one end, which may indicate a read error. This chain joins TRBV5-1 and TRBJ1-1, with TRBD1 identical over 9 bases. This CDR3 region has 11 residues. In germline, CDR1 is SGHRS, CDR2 YFSETQ. The CDR3 loop reads CASSPGQGNFF. The DNA for the CDR3 is TGCGCCAGCAGCCCGGGACAGGGAAACTTTTTT.

The chain employs TRBV7-3 and TRBJ1-2; 7 nucleotides align to TRBD1. Per germline, CDR1 SGHTA and CDR2 FQGTGA. The J segment lost 4 bases and the V segment lost 3 bases, leaving 2 bases of the junction unmatched. The CDR3 totals 13 residues. The CDR3 region is CASSFRDSYGYTF. CDR3 sequence (DNA): TGTGCCAGCAGCTTCCGGGACAGCTATGGCTACACCTTC.

This chain uses TRBV3-1 (or the pseudogene TRBV3-2) with TRBJ2-3; 7 nucleotides match TRBD2. This CDR3 spans 14 amino acids. The junction had 3 bases not matched to a gene; V was cut back by 4 bases and J by 2 bases. CDR1 and CDR2 (germline): LGHDT, YNNKEL (reference sequence). CDR3 sequence (DNA): TGTGCCAGCAGCCTTGGGACTATCACAGATACGCAGTATTTT. Encoded protein: CASSLGTITDTQYF.